Ten or more counts support the clone carrying this T cell receptor beta chain. The antigen is not known. The sample belongs to a study of T cell repertoires in cytomegalovirus infection. Study details: From public TCR beta signatures came an indication of both CMV infection and matching HLA type.

V dropped 4 bases and J dropped 4 bases, with 16 bases sitting between them. CDR3 size: 15 residues. The V gene's germline CDR1 is SEHNR and CDR2 FQNEAQ (reference sequence). General study results and limits: HLA-C-restricted CMV-specific TCR beta clonotypes were dominant in the ex vivo response.

TCRdb recomputed calls from the reads with MiXCR, one row per CDR3 protein. The table has about 830,000 distinct CDR3 sequences, less than 35% seen once. The chain combines TRBV7-9 with TRBJ1-1, with D possibly matching TRBD1 (6 bases). The material sequenced was cultured CD8+ T cells from PBMCs, taken from culture after CMV antigen stimulation. The sequence came from a human donor in good health (CMV status not recorded). Some clones in this sample may be carry-over from other donors' samples. The CDR3 sequence is CASSSRGGGSTEAFF. CDR3 DNA sequence: TGTGCCAGCAGCTCCCGGGGAGGGGGTTCCACTGAAGCTTTCTTT.